A single sample gave rise to the 19 T cell receptor beta chains below, sequenced in a study of blood T cell repertoires in COVID-19. Measured with immunoSEQ multiplex PCR; TCRdb has only the in-frame clones, and not every one. The sample includes 200,000 to 250,000 clones, about 80% of them seen just once. Input material: peripheral blood. These receptors were collected from a woman aged 55-70 years with acute or convalescent COVID-19.

The chain links TRBV29-1 to TRBJ2-7, with D maybe TRBD1 (6 bases). The CDR3 length is 12 residues. Between the trimmed V and J ends, which lost 6 bases and 2 bases, there was a span of 11 bases. In germline, CDR1 is SQVTM, CDR2 ANQGSEA. The CDR3, as DNA: TGCAGCGTGAAGGGGGATACCTACGAGCAGTACTTC. It translates to CSVKGDTYEQYF.

The chain recombines TRBV19 with TRBJ1-1, with TRBD1 matching 8 bases. Germline V gene data show CDR1 as LNHDA and CDR2 as SQIVND (reference sequence). With 7 bases clipped from V and 4 bases from J, the junction kept 8 bases outside the gene matches. The CDR3 length is 14 residues. CDR3 nucleotides: TGTGCCAGTACCCTGACAGGGGTGAGCACTGAAGCTTTCTTT. It is translated as CASTLTGVSTEAFF.

This clone appeared a few times. J is TRBJ1-1 and V is TRBV30; maybe TRBD1 (5 bases). The germline gives CDR1 GTSNPN, CDR2 SVGIG (reference sequence). The CDR3 has 12 amino acids. The V gene lost 7 bases and the J gene lost 1 base, with 10 bases spanning the gap. Written as DNA, the CDR3 is TGTGCCTACGCCAGGGAGAACACTGAAGCTTTCTTT. Its translation: CAYARENTEAFF. Filled out from reference TRBV30 and TRBJ1-1, the complete variable domain reads SQTIHQWPATLVQPVGSPLSLECTVEGTSNPNLYWYRQAAGRGLQLLFYSVGIGQISSEVPQNLSASRPQDRQFILSSKKLLLSDSGFYLCAYARENTEAFFGQGTRLTVV.

The chain is built from TRBV19 and TRBJ1-6; 7 nucleotides agree with TRBD1. Germline loops: CDR1 LNHDA, CDR2 SQIVND (reference sequence). CDR3 size: 15 residues. With 6 bases clipped from V and 1 base from J, the junction kept 3 bases outside the gene matches. The CDR3 sequence is CASSRQGSYNSPLHF. CDR3 nucleotide sequence: TGTGCCAGTAGCCGACAGGGATCCTATAATTCACCCCTCCACTTT.

The chain is built from TRBV27 and TRBJ1-1, with D perhaps matching TRBD1 (5 bases). The CDR3 has 13 residues. Germline CDR1 is MNHEY and CDR2 is SMNVEV (reference sequence). V was cut by 5 bases and J by 1 base, with 8 bases left in between. The CDR3 spells CASSGGRNTEAFF. CDR3 nucleotide sequence: TGTGCCAGCAGTGGGGGGAGGAACACTGAAGCTTTCTTT.

This clone was seen only once. Other DNA sequences in the sample encode the same CDR3. This sequence joins TRBV29-1 and TRBJ2-7; 7 bases match TRBD2. The ends lost 4 bases at V and 4 bases at J; junction bases unmatched: 4. CDR1 SQVTM and CDR2 ANQGSEA come from the germline V gene. The CDR3 length is 12 residues. For the CDR3, the DNA is TGCAGCGTTGTGGGGGAGGGGTACGAGCAGTACTTC. Protein sequence: CSVVGEGYEQYF.

This chain joins TRBV6-5 and TRBJ1-1; no clear D gene. The germline gives CDR1 MNHEY, CDR2 SVGAGI. There are 11 residues in the CDR3. V was pared by 10 bases and J by 11 bases, with 17 bases between. The CDR3 protein is CATSKGQVAFF. The CDR3 bases are TGTGCCACTAGCAAAGGGCAAGTTGCTTTCTTT.

V usage is TRBV15 and J usage is TRBJ1-1; maybe TRBD1 (6 bases). Trimming pared 0 bases from V and 5 bases from J, leaving 13 bases between. The CDR3 runs to 15 residues. The V gene's germline CDR1 is LNHNV and CDR2 YYDKDF (reference sequence). CDR3 DNA sequence: TGTGCCACCAGCAGAGATCGAAAGGGGGGGACTGAAGCTTTCTTT. Protein: CATSRDRKGGTEAFF.

The chain links TRBV5-1 to TRBJ2-1, with 10 bases lining up with TRBD2. The CDR3 runs to 17 residues. Unmatched junction bases numbered 11, after V lost 1 base and J lost 7 bases. CDR1 and CDR2 (germline): SGHRS, YFSETQ. CDR3 DNA sequence: TGCGCCAGCAGCTTGCCCCCTAGCGGGGGTCCAGGGAATGAGCAGTTCTTC. Its protein product is CASSLPPSGGPGNEQFF.

The rearrangement uses TRBV10-3 and TRBJ2-3; no reliable D call. CDR3 size: 11 residues. Germline-derived CDR1 and CDR2 are ENHRY and SYGVKD. V dropped 5 bases and J dropped 5 bases, with 5 bases sitting between them. The CDR3 DNA sequence: TGTGCCATCAGTTCAGGAGATACGCAGTATTTT. Its protein product is CAISSGDTQYF.

V and J are TRBV5-3 and TRBJ1-1; D might be TRBD1 (5 bases). TRBV5-3 is designated an ORF whose function remains uncertain. Trimming stripped 2 bases from V and 9 bases from J, with 11 bases between. This CDR3 is built from 12 residues. The CDR3 sequence: CARSFYGAQAFF. CDR3 DNA: TGTGCCAGAAGCTTTTATGGGGCGCAAGCTTTCTTT.

The genes are TRBV7-9 and TRBJ2-5; 7 bases are a match to TRBD2. The CDR3 has 15 residues. Germline loops: CDR1 SEHNR, CDR2 FQNEAQ (reference sequence). The V gene end was trimmed by 5 bases and the J gene end by 2 bases; junction bases not matched to a gene: 8. The CDR3 coding sequence is TGTGCCAGCAGCCTGCGGGACTACAAGCAAGAGACCCAGTACTTC. Its protein product is CASSLRDYKQETQYF.

The genes are TRBV5-1 and TRBJ1-4; D call uncertain. Germline V CDR1 and CDR2: SGHRS, YFSETQ. Trimming took 5 bases from V and 0 from J, leaving 8 bases between them. The CDR3 is 14 residues long. The CDR3, as DNA: TGCGCCAGCAGACAAAGTACAACTAATGAAAAACTGTTTTTT. Translating gives CASRQSTTNEKLFF.

The chain employs TRBV14 and TRBJ1-2; D is uncertain. The CDR3 loop spans 18 amino acids. The germline V and J ends were trimmed by 0 bases and 6 bases, with 23 bases remaining between them. The germline V gene has CDR1 SGHDN and CDR2 FVKESK. The CDR3 bases are TGTGCCAGCAGCCAAGAATGGGCAGGACTCCCCTCCAACGATGGCTACACCTTC. It is translated as CASSQEWAGLPSNDGYTF.

CDR3: CASGLGSLGGYTF. The CDR3 DNA reads TGTGCTAGTGGTTTGGGGTCACTTGGTGGCTACACCTTC. The chain employs TRBV12-5 and TRBJ1-2; D unclear. Between the trimmed V and J ends, which lost 1 base and 7 bases, there was a span of 10 bases. CDR1 and CDR2 (germline): LGHNT, FRNRAP. The CDR3 consists of 13 residues.

The V call is TRBV18, the J call TRBJ1-2; 8 bases match TRBD1. Trimming took 2 bases from V and 0 from J; bases not matched to a gene: 8. This CDR3 has 17 residues. Germline CDR1 and CDR2: KGHSH and LQKENI. The CDR3 protein is CASSPVAGGSPNYGYTF. CDR3 coding DNA: TGTGCCAGCTCACCAGTGGCAGGGGGCTCCCCTAACTATGGCTACACCTTC.

The V call is TRBV2, the J call TRBJ2-7; 8 nucleotides match TRBD1. Germline CDR1 and CDR2: SNHLY and FYNNEI. The CDR3 covers 14 residues. The V gene end was trimmed by 5 bases and the J gene end by 2 bases; junction bases not matched to a gene: 5. CDR3 residues: CASSLQGAAYEQYF. CDR3 nucleotide sequence: TGTGCCAGCAGTCTTCAGGGGGCCGCCTACGAGCAGTACTTC.

The chain couples TRBV7-2 to TRBJ2-1, with 10 bases matching TRBD2. V shed 4 bases and J 7 bases; nucleotides not matched to a gene: 10. The germline V gene has CDR1 SGHTA and CDR2 FQGNSA. This CDR3 contains 16 residues. This CDR3 is CASSSLQAGGPNEQFF. The CDR3 coding sequence is TGTGCCAGCAGCTCCCTCCAAGCGGGGGGGCCTAATGAGCAGTTCTTC.

The rearrangement uses TRBV3-1 (or the pseudogene TRBV3-2) and TRBJ1-4; 10 bases align to TRBD1. This CDR3 has 17 amino acids. Germline loops: CDR1 LGHDT, CDR2 YNNKEL (reference sequence). V lost 4 bases to trimming and J lost 4 bases; unmatched junction nucleotides: 9. CDR3 in amino acids: CASSPRTGGFGNEKLFF. DNA for the CDR3: TGTGCCAGCAGCCCACGGACAGGGGGGTTTGGTAATGAAAAACTGTTTTTT.